This TCR beta chain was identified during a study of T cell changes during pregnancy in multiple sclerosis. The method was immunoSEQ multiplex PCR; TCRdb's version includes in-frame clones alone and lacks a portion of them. The sample lists approximately 63,000 clones, about 93% occurring once. The CDR3 consists of 14 residues. Germline CDR1 is GTSNPN and CDR2 is SVGIG (reference sequence). Trimming shortened V by 5 bases and J by 4 bases, and 15 bases separated the two germline ends. The clonotype comes from a female donor with multiple sclerosis, enrolled in a pregnancy study. The input for sequencing was CD8+ T cells from peripheral blood mononuclear cells, taken in the third trimester of pregnancy. This chain uses TRBV30 with TRBJ1-5; tentative D call: TRBD1 (6 bases). The CDR3, as DNA: TGTGCCTGGGATTCAACAGGGACGAATCAGCCCCAGCATTTT. It encodes CAWDSTGTNQPQHF. The whole variable domain, filled in from reference TRBV30 and TRBJ1-5, reads SQTIHQWPATLVQPVGSPLSLECTVEGTSNPNLYWYRQAAGRGLQLLFYSVGIGQISSEVPQNLSASRPQDRQFILSSKKLLLSDSGFYLCAWDSTGTNQPQHFGDGTRLSIL.